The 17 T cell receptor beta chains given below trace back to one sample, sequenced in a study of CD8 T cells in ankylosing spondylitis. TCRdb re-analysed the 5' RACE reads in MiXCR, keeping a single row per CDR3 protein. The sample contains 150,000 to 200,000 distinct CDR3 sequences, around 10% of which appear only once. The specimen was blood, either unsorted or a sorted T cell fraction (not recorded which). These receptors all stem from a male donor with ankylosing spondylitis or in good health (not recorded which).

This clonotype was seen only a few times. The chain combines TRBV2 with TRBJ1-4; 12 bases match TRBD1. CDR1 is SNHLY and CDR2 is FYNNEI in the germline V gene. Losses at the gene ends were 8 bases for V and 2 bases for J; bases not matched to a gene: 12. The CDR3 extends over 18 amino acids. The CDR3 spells CASLYRDRGRITNEKLFF. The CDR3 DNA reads TGTGCCAGCCTATACCGGGACAGGGGGCGGATCACTAATGAAAAACTGTTTTTT.

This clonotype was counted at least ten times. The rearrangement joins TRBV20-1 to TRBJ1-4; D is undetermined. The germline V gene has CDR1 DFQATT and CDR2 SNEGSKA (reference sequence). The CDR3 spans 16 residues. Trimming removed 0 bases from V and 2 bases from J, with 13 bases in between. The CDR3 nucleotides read TGCAGTGCTAGAGATACCATCGCAGGCACTAATGAAAAACTGTTTTTT. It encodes CSARDTIAGTNEKLFF.

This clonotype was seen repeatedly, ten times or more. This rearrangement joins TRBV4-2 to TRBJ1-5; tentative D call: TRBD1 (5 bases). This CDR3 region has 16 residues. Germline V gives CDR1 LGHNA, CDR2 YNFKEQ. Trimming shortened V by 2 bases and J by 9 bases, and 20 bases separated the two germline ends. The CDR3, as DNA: TGTGCCAGCAGCCAATCAGCCGGGACCGAGCCTCGGCCCCAGCATTTT. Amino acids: CASSQSAGTEPRPQHF.

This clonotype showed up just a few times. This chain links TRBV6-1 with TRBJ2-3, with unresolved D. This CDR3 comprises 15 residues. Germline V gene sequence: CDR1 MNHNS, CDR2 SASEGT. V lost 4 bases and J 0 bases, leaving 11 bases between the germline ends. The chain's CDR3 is CASSVLIPSTDTQYF. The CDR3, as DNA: TGTGCCAGCAGTGTATTGATTCCTAGCACAGATACGCAGTATTTT.

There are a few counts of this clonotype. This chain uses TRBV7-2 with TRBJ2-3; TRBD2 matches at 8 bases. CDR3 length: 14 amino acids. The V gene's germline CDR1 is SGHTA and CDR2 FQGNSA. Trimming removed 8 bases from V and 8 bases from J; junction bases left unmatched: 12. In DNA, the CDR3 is TGTGCCAGCCGCCCGGGGGGGGGGTCCCGTACGCAGTATTTT. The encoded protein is CASRPGGGSRTQYF.

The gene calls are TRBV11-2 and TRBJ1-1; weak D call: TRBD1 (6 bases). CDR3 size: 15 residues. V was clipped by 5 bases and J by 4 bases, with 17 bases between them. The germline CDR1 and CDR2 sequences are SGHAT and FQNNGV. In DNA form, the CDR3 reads TGTGCCAGCAGCCTTGGATTGGGAGGGGGCACTGAAGCTTTCTTT. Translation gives CASSLGLGGGTEAFF.

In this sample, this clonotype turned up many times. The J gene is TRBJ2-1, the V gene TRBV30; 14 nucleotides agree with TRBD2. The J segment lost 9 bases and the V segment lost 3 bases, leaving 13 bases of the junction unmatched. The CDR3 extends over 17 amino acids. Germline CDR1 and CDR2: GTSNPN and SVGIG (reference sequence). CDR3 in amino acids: CAWRDLGLAGGVVEQFF. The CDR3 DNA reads TGTGCCTGGAGGGACCTTGGACTAGCGGGAGGAGTGGTTGAGCAGTTCTTC.

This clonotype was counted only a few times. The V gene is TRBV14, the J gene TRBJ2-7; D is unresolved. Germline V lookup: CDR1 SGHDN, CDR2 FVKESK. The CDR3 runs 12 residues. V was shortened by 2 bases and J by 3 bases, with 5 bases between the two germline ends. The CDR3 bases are TGTGCCAGCAGCCAAATAAGCTACGAGCAGTACTTC. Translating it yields CASSQISYEQYF.

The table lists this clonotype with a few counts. The CDR3 protein is CASSGRLAGGGDEQFF. The DNA for the CDR3 is TGTGCCAGCAGCGGTCGACTAGCGGGAGGGGGCGATGAGCAGTTCTTC. The chain uses TRBV11-2 and TRBJ2-1, with TRBD2 matching over 14 bases. Germline V gives CDR1 SGHAT, CDR2 FQNNGV. Trimming cost V 5 bases and J 8 bases; bases outside gene matches: 8. This CDR3 spans 16 amino acids.

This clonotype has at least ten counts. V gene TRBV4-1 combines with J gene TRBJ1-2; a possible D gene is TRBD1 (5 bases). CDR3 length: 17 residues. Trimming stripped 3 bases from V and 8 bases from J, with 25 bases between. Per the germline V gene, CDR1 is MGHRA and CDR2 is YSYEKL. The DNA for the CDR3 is TGCGCCAGCAGCCACGTGGGTGAGGCCCCGAGGGGAGGGGGCTACACCTTC. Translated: CASSHVGEAPRGGGYTF.

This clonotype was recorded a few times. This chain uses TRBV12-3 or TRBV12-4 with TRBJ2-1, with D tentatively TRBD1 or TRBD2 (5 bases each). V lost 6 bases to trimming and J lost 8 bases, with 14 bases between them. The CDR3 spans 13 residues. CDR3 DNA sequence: TGTGCCAGCAGATTGAGGGCCAGGGATGAGCAGTTCTTC. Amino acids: CASRLRARDEQFF.

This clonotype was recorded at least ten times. The CDR3 loop is CASSLTASGYGNEQFF. In DNA, the CDR3 is TGTGCCAGCAGTTTAACCGCTAGCGGTTATGGCAATGAGCAGTTCTTC. The J gene is TRBJ2-1, the V gene TRBV12-3 or TRBV12-4; 7 nucleotides line up with TRBD2. The CDR3 has 16 residues. V lost 2 bases, J lost 6 bases, and 10 bases stayed unmatched.

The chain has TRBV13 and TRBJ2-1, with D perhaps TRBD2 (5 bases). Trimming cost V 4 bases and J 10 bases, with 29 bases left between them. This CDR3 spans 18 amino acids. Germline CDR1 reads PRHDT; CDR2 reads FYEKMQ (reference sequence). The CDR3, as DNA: TGTGCCAGCAGCTCCCTAAGGGCGGAAGGGAGTCCAGTTAGGGAGCAGTTCTTC. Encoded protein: CASSSLRAEGSPVREQFF.

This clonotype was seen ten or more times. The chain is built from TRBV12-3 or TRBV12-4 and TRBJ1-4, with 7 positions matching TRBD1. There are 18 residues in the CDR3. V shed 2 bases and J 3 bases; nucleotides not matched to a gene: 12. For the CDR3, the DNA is TGTGCCAGCAGTTTAACCGGGACAGCTCAAGCGTCTAATGAAAAACTGTTTTTT. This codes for CASSLTGTAQASNEKLFF.

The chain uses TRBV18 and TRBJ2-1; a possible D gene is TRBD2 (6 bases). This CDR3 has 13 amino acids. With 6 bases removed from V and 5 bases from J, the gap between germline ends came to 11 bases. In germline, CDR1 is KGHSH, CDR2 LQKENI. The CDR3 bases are TGTGCCAGCTCCGGACTACCCAACAATGAGCAGTTCTTC. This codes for CASSGLPNNEQFF.

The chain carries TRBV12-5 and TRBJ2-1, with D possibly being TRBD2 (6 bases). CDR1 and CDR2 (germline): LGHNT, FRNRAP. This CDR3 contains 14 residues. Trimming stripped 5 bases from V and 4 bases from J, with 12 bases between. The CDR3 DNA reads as TGTGCTAGTGGTCCCTTCGGGGGATACAATGAGCAGTTCTTC. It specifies CASGPFGGYNEQFF.

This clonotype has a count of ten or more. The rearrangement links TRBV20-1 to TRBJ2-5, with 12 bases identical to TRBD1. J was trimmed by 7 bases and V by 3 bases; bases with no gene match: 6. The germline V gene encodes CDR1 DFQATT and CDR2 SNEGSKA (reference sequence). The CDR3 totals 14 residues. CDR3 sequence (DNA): TGCAGTGCTAGCGGGACAGGGGGCGTCGGGACCCAGTACTTC. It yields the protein CSASGTGGVGTQYF.